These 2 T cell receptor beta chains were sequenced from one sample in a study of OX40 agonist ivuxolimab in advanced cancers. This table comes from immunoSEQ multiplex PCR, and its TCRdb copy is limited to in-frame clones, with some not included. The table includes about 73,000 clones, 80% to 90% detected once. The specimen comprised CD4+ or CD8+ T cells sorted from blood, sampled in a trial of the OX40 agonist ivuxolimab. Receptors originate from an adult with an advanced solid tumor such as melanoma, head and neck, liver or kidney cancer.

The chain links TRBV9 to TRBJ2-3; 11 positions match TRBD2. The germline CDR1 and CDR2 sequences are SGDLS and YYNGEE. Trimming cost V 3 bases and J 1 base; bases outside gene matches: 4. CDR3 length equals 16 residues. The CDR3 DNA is TGTGCCAGCAGCGCGCTGACTAGCGGGGGCACAGATACGCAGTATTTT. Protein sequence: CASSALTSGGTDTQYF.

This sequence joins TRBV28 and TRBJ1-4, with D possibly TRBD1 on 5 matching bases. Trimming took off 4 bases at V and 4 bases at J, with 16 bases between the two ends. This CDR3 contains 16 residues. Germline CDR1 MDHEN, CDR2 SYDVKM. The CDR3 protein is CASSWGTGDFNEKLFF. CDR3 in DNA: TGTGCCAGCAGTTGGGGGACGGGGGACTTTAATGAAAAACTGTTTTTT.